This T cell receptor beta chain was sequenced in a study of shared clonotypes between healthy human individuals. Deep was the level at which the assay was run. Sequencing used immunoSEQ multiplex PCR; TCRdb keeps in-frame clones, though not all of them. The sample shows about a million clones, approximately 75% of them seen only once. General study results and limits: Rarefaction curves obtained for sorted subsets showed sequencing incomplete despite large depth.

There were only Caucasian adults among the donors, and all lived in Nashville, Tennessee. Into CD45RA+ naive and CD45RA-negative memory subsets, the CD4+ cells were split. Germline CDR1 is LGHNA and CDR2 is YNFKEQ. The CDR3 runs to 13 residues. V was clipped by 1 base and J by 6 bases, with 8 bases between them. Note on this clone: Its cognate antigen is unknown.

This TCR came from a man between 18 and 35 years old in good health. Some clones in this sample may be carry-over from other donors' samples. The specimen was memory CD4+ T cells from PBMCs. Subset here: CD45RA-negative fraction. J is TRBJ2-3 and V is TRBV4-2; D call uncertain. For the CDR3, the DNA is TGTGCCAGCAGCCAAGTGACCGTGGATACGCAGTATTTT. The encoded protein is CASSQVTVDTQYF.